This TCR beta chain was recovered during a study of vaccination effects on CD4 cells after COVID-19. Study-level findings and limits: Convalescent patients' post-vaccine spike repertoire was mostly distinct vaccine-induced clones.

Ahead of sequencing, the ViraFEST assay grew antigen-specific CD4+ T cells using viral peptide pools. When roughly eleven days of culture had elapsed, CD4+ T cells were isolated. The person had a PCR-confirmed SARS-CoV-2 infection during March to December 2020. Participants were vaccinated with two doses of either the BNT162b2 or mRNA-1273 vaccine. Cultures received IL-2 medium that replaced half the medium on days 3 and 7. In the case of this clone: What it recognizes is unknown.

This CDR3 is built from 14 residues. Per the germline V gene, CDR1 is SGHRS and CDR2 is YFSETQ. The ends were cut back, 7 bases at V and 3 bases at J, with 13 bases in the middle. Libraries were prepared by immunoSEQ multiplex PCR; TCRdb keeps only in-frame clonotypes and omits some of them. Among approximately 16,000 clones listed, roughly three quarters were seen once. The specimen was CD4+ T cells from PBMCs cultured with HCoV-NL63 spike peptides, collected after COVID-19 vaccination. This clonotype was obtained from a human donor who had a prior SARS-CoV-2 infection. The gene calls are TRBV5-1 and TRBJ2-2; D is unclear. The CDR3 loop reads CASRAQTDTGELFF. In DNA, the CDR3 is TGCGCCAGCCGAGCTCAAACCGACACCGGGGAGCTGTTTTTT.